The clone carrying this TCR beta chain appeared once. The data originate from a study of cytotoxic CD8 clonotypes in ibrutinib-treated CLL. The data were produced by immunoSEQ multiplex PCR, yet TCRdb's version contains in-frame clones alone and is incomplete. The table lists about 44,000 clones, roughly 69% of them singletons. Source: PBMCs, taken after 12 months of ibrutinib treatment. This TCR derives from a human donor with chronic lymphocytic leukemia.

The CDR3 protein is CASIGGLINEKLFF. The CDR3 coding sequence is TGTGCCAGCATTGGTGGCTTGATTAATGAAAAACTGTTTTTT. J is TRBJ1-4 and V is TRBV6-1; no reliable D call. The germline V and J ends were trimmed by 7 bases and 4 bases, with 13 bases remaining between them. Germline CDR1 reads MNHNS; CDR2 reads SASEGT. The CDR3 runs 14 residues.